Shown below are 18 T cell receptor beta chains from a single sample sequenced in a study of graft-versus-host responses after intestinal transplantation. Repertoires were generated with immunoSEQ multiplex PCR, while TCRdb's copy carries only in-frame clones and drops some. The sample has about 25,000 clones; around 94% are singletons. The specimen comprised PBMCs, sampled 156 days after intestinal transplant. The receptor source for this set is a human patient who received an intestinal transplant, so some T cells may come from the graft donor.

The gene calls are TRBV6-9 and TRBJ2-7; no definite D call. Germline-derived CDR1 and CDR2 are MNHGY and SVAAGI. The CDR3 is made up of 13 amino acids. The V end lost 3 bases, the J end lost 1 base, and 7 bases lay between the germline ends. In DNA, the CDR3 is TGTGCCAGCAGTTACGGCTTGTCCTACGAGCAGTACTTC. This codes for CASSYGLSYEQYF.

This CDR3 is CASSLGESTDTQYF. The CDR3 bases are TGTGCCAGCAGCTTAGGAGAGTCCACAGATACGCAGTATTTT. This rearrangement joins TRBV7-6 to TRBJ2-3; D gene uncertain. V was pared by 1 base and J by 2 bases, with 7 bases between. CDR3 length: 14 residues. The germline V gene has CDR1 SGHVS and CDR2 FNYEAQ.

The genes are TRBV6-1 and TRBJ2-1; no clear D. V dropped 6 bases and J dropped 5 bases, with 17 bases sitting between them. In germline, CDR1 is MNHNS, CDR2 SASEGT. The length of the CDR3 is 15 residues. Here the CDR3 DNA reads TGTGCCAGCAGAGCTTTCTTGGGATTGGACAATGAGCAGTTCTTC. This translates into CASRAFLGLDNEQFF.

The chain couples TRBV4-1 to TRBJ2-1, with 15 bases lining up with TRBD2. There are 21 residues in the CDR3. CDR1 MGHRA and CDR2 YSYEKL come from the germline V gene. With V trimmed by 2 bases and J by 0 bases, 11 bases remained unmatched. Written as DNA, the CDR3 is TGCGCCAGCAGCCAACCGCCTGGACTAGCGGGAGGGCCGAGCTCCTACAATGAGCAGTTCTTC. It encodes CASSQPPGLAGGPSSYNEQFF.

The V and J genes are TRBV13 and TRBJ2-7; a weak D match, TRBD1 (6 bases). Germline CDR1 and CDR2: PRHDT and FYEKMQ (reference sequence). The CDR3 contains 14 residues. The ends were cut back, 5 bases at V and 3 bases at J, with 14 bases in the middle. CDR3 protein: CASSPNGQNYEQYF. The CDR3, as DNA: TGTGCCAGCAGCCCCAATGGACAGAACTACGAGCAGTACTTC.

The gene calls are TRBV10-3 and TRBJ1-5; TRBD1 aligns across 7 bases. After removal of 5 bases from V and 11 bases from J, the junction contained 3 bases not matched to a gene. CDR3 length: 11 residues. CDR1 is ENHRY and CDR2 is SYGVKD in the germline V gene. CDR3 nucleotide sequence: TGTGCCATCAGTACGGACAGGTCCCAGCATTTT. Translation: CAISTDRSQHF.

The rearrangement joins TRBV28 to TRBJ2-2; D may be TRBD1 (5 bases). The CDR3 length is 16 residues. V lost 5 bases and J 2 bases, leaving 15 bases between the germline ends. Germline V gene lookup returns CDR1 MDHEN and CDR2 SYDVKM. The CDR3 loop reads CASSPQGVTNTGELFF. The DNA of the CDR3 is TGTGCCAGCAGTCCCCAAGGGGTTACAAACACCGGGGAGCTGTTTTTT.

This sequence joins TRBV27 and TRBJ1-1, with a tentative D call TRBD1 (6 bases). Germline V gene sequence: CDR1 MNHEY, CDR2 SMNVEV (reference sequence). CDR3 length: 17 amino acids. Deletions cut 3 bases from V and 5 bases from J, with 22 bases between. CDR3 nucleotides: TGTGCCAGCAGTTTGAGTAGGCCAGGGGCCGGATGGACTGAAGCTTTCTTT. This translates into CASSLSRPGAGWTEAFF.

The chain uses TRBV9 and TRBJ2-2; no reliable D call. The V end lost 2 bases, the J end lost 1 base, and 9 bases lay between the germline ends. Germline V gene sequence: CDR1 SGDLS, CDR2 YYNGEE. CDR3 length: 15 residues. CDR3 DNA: TGTGCCAGCAGCGTCGGTGACTGGAACACCGGGGAGCTGTTTTTT. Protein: CASSVGDWNTGELFF.

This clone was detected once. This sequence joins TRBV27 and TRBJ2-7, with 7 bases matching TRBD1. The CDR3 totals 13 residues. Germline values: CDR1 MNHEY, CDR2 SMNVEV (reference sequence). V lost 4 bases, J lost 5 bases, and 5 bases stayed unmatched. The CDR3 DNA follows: TGTGCCAGCAGTTGGGACAGTGGGAACGAGCAGTACTTC. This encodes CASSWDSGNEQYF.

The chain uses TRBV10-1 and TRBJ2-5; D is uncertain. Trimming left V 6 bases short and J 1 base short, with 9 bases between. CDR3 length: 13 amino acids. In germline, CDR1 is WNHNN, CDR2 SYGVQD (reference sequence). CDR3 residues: CASSASSQETQYF. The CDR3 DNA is TGCGCCAGCAGCGCGTCATCCCAAGAGACCCAGTACTTC.

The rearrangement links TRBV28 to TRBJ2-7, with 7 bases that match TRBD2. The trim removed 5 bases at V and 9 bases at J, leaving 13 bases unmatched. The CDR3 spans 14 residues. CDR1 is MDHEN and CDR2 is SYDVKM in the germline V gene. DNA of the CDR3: TGTGCCAGCAGTGTACCTGGGGGGGGATCGGCGCAGTACTTC. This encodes CASSVPGGGSAQYF. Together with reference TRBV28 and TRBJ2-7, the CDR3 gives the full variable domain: DVKVTQSSRYLVKRTGEKVFLECVQDMDHENMFWYRQDPGLGLRLIYFSYDVKMKEKGDIPEGYSVSREKKERFSLILESASTNQTSMYLCASSVPGGGSAQYFGPGTRLTVT.

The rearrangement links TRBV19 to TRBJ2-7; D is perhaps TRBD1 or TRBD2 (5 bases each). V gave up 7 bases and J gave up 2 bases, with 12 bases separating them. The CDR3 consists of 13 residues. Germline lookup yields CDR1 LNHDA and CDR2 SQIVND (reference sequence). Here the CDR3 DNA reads TGTGCCAGTACCTCCGGGGCGACCTACGAGCAGTACTTC. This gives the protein CASTSGATYEQYF. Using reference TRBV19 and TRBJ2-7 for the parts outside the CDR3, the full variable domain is DGGITQSPKYLFRKEGQNVTLSCEQNLNHDAMYWYRQDPGQGLRLIYYSQIVNDFQKGDIAEGYSVSREKKESFPLTVTSAQKNPTAFYLCASTSGATYEQYFGPGTRLTVT.

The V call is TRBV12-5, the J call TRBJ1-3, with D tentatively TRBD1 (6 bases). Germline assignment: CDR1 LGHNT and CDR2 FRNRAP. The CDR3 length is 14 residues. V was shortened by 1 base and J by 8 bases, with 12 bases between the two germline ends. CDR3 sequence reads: CASGLDYRVHTIYF. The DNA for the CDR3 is TGTGCTAGTGGTTTGGACTACAGGGTTCACACCATATATTTT.

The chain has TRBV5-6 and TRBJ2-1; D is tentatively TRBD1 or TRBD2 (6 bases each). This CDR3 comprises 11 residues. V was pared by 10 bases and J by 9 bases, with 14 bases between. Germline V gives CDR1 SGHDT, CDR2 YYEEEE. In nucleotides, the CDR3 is TGTGCCTCGACGGGGGCCGTTGAGCAGTTCTTC. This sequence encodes CASTGAVEQFF.

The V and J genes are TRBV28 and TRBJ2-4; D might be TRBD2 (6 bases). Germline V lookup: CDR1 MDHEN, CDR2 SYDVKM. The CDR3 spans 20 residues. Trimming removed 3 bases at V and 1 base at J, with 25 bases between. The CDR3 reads CASSLGPWRDLSRAKNIQYF. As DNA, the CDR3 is TGTGCCAGCAGTTTGGGTCCATGGCGGGACCTTTCACGGGCCAAAAACATTCAGTACTTC.

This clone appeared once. CDR3 region: CASSQDSTEQEKLFF. The CDR3 nucleotides read TGCGCCAGCAGCCAAGATTCAACAGAGCAGGAAAAACTGTTTTTT. This chain uses TRBV4-3 with TRBJ1-4; D uncertain. V lost 0 bases and J lost 8, with 13 bases in between. CDR1 is LGHNA and CDR2 is YSLEER in the germline V gene. This CDR3 region has 15 residues.

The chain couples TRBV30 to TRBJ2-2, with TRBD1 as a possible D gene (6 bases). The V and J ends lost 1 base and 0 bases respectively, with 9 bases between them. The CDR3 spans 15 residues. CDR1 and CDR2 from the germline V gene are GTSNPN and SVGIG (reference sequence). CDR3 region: CAWSGWGPNTGELFF. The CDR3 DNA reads TGTGCCTGGAGTGGGTGGGGGCCGAACACCGGGGAGCTGTTTTTT. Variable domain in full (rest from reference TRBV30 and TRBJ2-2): SQTIHQWPATLVQPVGSPLSLECTVEGTSNPNLYWYRQAAGRGLQLLFYSVGIGQISSEVPQNLSASRPQDRQFILSSKKLLLSDSGFYLCAWSGWGPNTGELFFGEGSRLTVL.